This is a list of T cell receptor beta chains from one sample in a study of blood T cell repertoires in COVID-19. Method: immunoSEQ multiplex PCR; TCRdb's copy keeps in-frame clones and lacks some. Of 150,000 to 200,000 clones listed, around four fifths are singletons. The sequencing input was peripheral blood. These receptor sequences come from a woman aged 25 to 45 with acute or convalescent COVID-19. CDR3s include the opening cysteine and the closing phenylalanine or tryptophan. Fields, in order: CDR3 length, J gene, V gene, CDR3 protein.

12 TRBJ2-7 TRBV10-3 CAVLAGEYEQYF
15 TRBJ2-7 TRBV7-2 CASSSQGFLSYEQYF
14 TRBJ2-7 TRBV6-5 CASTPDRTAYEQYF
16 TRBJ2-7 TRBV5-1 CASSLRTGGSSYEQYF
14 TRBJ2-5 TRBV3-1/TRBV3-2 CASTPARGVETQYF
18 TRBJ2-2 TRBV19 CASSTYRGGRAITGELFF
17 TRBJ1-1 TRBV9 CASSVDPHTGVNTEAFF
18 TRBJ2-2 TRBV4-2 CASSQDKGLTRSTGELFF
14 TRBJ2-2 TRBV6-1 CASSEDRGTGELFF
11 TRBJ1-1 TRBV6-5 CAIKGGTEAFF
15 TRBJ1-1 TRBV28 CASSSDTYRDTEAFF
15 TRBJ1-6 TRBV7-9 CASSLAGQGGSPLHF
16 TRBJ1-1 TRBV5-5 CASSLTIPGGNTEAFF
16 TRBJ2-7 TRBV4-2 CASSQGVGQQGREQYF
17 TRBJ2-1 TRBV7-2 CASSLASGGAVGLEQFF
13 TRBJ2-3 TRBV29-1 CSVDRTSSDTQYF
14 TRBJ1-2 TRBV29-1 CSAGHPQRVYGYTF
15 TRBJ2-7 TRBV7-6 CASSLEGQGTYEQYF
13 TRBJ2-7 TRBV11-2 CASSTAGRGEQYF
12 TRBJ1-1 TRBV29-1 CSASVRVREAFF
16 TRBJ1-6 TRBV7-2 CASSDPGTVLGSPLHF
13 TRBJ2-1 TRBV28 CASSRVMGGEQFF
13 TRBJ1-2 TRBV29-1 CSVRVRANYGYTF
14 TRBJ1-1 TRBV9 CASSVGNMNTEAFF